These 30 T cell receptor beta chains came from one sample sequenced in a study of cytomegalovirus exposure and HLA in healthy donors. PCR amplification relied on 60 Vbeta primers (plus 13 Jbeta primers). The table came from immunoSEQ multiplex PCR; TCRdb's copy has only in-frame clones and leaves some out. The table shows 150,000 or so clones, with about 74% occurring only once. Sequencing was performed on PBMCs. Receptors were obtained from a male donor in good health and CMV-seronegative.

This clone was seen only once. The V and J genes are TRBV6-5 and TRBJ2-2; 7 nucleotides match TRBD2. After removal of 2 bases from V and 5 bases from J, the junction contained 5 bases not matched to a gene. The germline CDR1 and CDR2 sequences are MNHEY and SVGAGI. The CDR3 runs to 15 residues. The CDR3 region has the DNA TGTGCCAGCAGTTACGAGCGGGGAGGAACCGGGGAGCTGTTTTTT. This translates into CASSYERGGTGELFF.

The chain carries TRBV19 and TRBJ2-7, with a tentative D call TRBD1 (8 bases). Germline V gene lookup returns CDR1 LNHDA and CDR2 SQIVND (reference sequence). V dropped 4 bases and J dropped 6 bases, with 13 bases sitting between them. The CDR3 consists of 13 residues. The CDR3 region is CASSKDREGEQYF. The CDR3 nucleotides are TGTGCCAGTAGTAAGGACAGGGAGGGCGAGCAGTACTTC.

This chain joins TRBV6-5 and TRBJ1-2; 9 bases agree with TRBD1. Per the germline V gene, CDR1 is MNHEY and CDR2 is SVGAGI. The CDR3 contains 15 residues. V was pared by 0 bases and J by 6 bases, with 5 bases of the junction left unmatched. In nucleotides, the CDR3 is TGTGCCAGCAGTTACTCACAGGGGGCGAGTCATGGCTACACCTTC. The encoded protein is CASSYSQGASHGYTF.

The chain joins TRBV28 to TRBJ2-2; D ambiguous. V dropped 5 bases and J dropped 7 bases, with 20 bases sitting between them. CDR1 is MDHEN and CDR2 is SYDVKM in the germline V gene. The CDR3 runs 16 residues. The DNA for the CDR3 is TGTGCCAGCAGTACAACTACCTTCACGTCATACGGGGAGCTGTTTTTT. It yields the protein CASSTTTFTSYGELFF.

Regarding this clone: The junction and the germline gene differ at one end; a read error may be behind it. The gene calls are TRBV20-1 and TRBJ2-7, with D possibly matching TRBD2 (6 bases). This CDR3 region has 9 residues. Germline V gene lookup returns CDR1 DFQATT and CDR2 SNEGSKA (reference sequence). CDR3 sequence reads: CSAGPTTSF. The CDR3 DNA follows: TGCAGTGCTGGCCCAACGACTAGTTTC.

The chain carries TRBV7-8 and TRBJ1-1, with D maybe TRBD1 (6 bases). The CDR3 sequence is 17 residues long. V was pared by 5 bases and J by 0 bases, with 19 bases between. In germline, CDR1 is SGHVS, CDR2 FQNEAQ. CDR3 in amino acids: CASSIHSGGRVNTEAFF. CDR3 DNA sequence: TGTGCCAGCAGCATTCACTCGGGGGGCCGGGTGAACACTGAAGCTTTCTTT.

V gene TRBV19 combines with J gene TRBJ2-1, with 12 bases that match TRBD2. The trim removed 6 bases at V and 2 bases at J, leaving 5 bases unmatched. The CDR3 has 16 residues. Germline V CDR1 and CDR2: LNHDA, SQIVND (reference sequence). In DNA, the CDR3 is TGTGCCAGTAGAGCTAGCGGGGGGGCCGCCTACAATGAGCAGTTCTTC. Translated, it gives CASRASGGAAYNEQFF.

The CDR3 sequence is CASSLVALAGGLQGYEQYF. CDR3 nucleotides: TGTGCCAGCAGCTTAGTGGCACTAGCGGGAGGGCTGCAGGGCTACGAGCAGTACTTC. The chain links TRBV11-2 to TRBJ2-7, with 13 bases fitting TRBD2. With 1 base clipped from V and 3 bases from J, the junction kept 12 bases outside the gene matches. Looked up from germline, CDR1 is SGHAT and CDR2 is FQNNGV. CDR3 length: 19 residues. Full variable domain (outside the CDR3, taken from reference TRBV11-2 and TRBJ2-7): EAGVAQSPRYKIIEKRQSVAFWCNPISGHATLYWYQQILGQGPKLLIQFQNNGVVDDSQLPKDRFSAERLKGVDSTLKIQPAKLEDSAVYLCASSLVALAGGLQGYEQYFGPGTRLTVT.

CDR3 bases: TGTGCCAGCAGCGCTAGCGGGAGGGCCTCGAACAATGAGCAGTTCTTC. Amino acid sequence: CASSASGRASNNEQFF. The V and J genes are TRBV9 and TRBJ2-1, with TRBD2 matching over 12 bases. V lost 3 bases and J lost 5; bases outside the gene matches: 6. The germline V gene encodes CDR1 SGDLS and CDR2 YYNGEE. This CDR3 comprises 16 residues. The full variable domain, with the rest looked up from reference TRBV9 and TRBJ2-1, is DSGVTQTPKHLITATGQRVTLRCSPRSGDLSVYWYQQSLDQGLQFLIQYYNGEERAKGNILERFSAQQFPDLHSELNLSSLELGDSALYFCASSASGRASNNEQFFGPGTRLTVL.

This sequence joins TRBV2 and TRBJ2-1; no definite D call. Trimming left V 7 bases short and J 5 bases short, with 12 bases between. The CDR3 length is 13 residues. Germline V gene lookup returns CDR1 SNHLY and CDR2 FYNNEI. The CDR3 coding sequence is TGTGCCAGCAAATTAGAATTAGACAATGAGCAGTTCTTC. It specifies CASKLELDNEQFF. Supplemented by reference TRBV2 and TRBJ2-1, the full variable domain reads EPEVTQTPSHQVTQMGQEVILRCVPISNHLYFYWYRQILGQKVEFLVSFYNNEISEKSEIFDDQFSVERPDGSNFTLKIRSTKLEDSAMYFCASKLELDNEQFFGPGTRLTVL.

The J gene is TRBJ2-2, the V gene TRBV4-1; D perhaps matches TRBD2 (6 bases). The CDR3 is 15 residues long. Germline V gene data show CDR1 as MGHRA and CDR2 as YSYEKL. With 5 bases removed from V and 6 bases from J, the gap between germline ends came to 16 bases. CDR3 region: CASSSPGSGAGELFF. In DNA form, the CDR3 reads TGCGCCAGCAGCTCTCCGGGGTCGGGAGCCGGGGAGCTGTTTTTT.

The count of this clone is one. The rearrangement uses TRBV10-3 and TRBJ2-3, with a tentative D call TRBD2 (6 bases). Looked up from germline, CDR1 is ENHRY and CDR2 is SYGVKD. Trimming stripped 8 bases from V and 2 bases from J, with 20 bases between. This CDR3 contains 16 residues. The CDR3 DNA is TGTGCCATCGCAGTTTCGGGGGTTTCGATCACAGATACGCAGTATTTT. Its protein is CAIAVSGVSITDTQYF.

This rearrangement joins TRBV27 to TRBJ2-1, with 7 nucleotides matching TRBD2. V dropped 3 bases and J dropped 9; count of bases not matched to a gene: 5. CDR3 size: 13 residues. The germline V gene encodes CDR1 MNHEY and CDR2 SMNVEV (reference sequence). CDR3: CASSFGRGVEQFF. CDR3 nucleotides: TGTGCCAGCAGTTTCGGCCGGGGGGTTGAGCAGTTCTTC.

This rearrangement joins TRBV5-4 to TRBJ2-5; tentatively, D is TRBD2 (6 bases). Germline lookup yields CDR1 SGHNT and CDR2 YYREEE (reference sequence). CDR3 length: 18 amino acids. V was cut by 2 bases and J by 6 bases, with 26 bases left in between. CDR3 protein: CASSLQPGREGLLKTQYF. The CDR3 nucleotides read TGTGCCAGCAGCTTACAACCGGGACGCGAGGGACTGTTGAAGACCCAGTACTTC.

V gene TRBV7-9 combines with J gene TRBJ2-3, with D possibly being TRBD2 (6 bases). V lost 1 base and J lost 2, with 13 bases in between. There are 16 residues in the CDR3. CDR1 SEHNR and CDR2 FQNEAQ come from the germline V gene (reference sequence). The CDR3 loop is CASSLVGRPATDTQYF. CDR3 DNA: TGTGCCAGCAGCTTAGTTGGGAGGCCGGCCACAGATACGCAGTATTTT.

The chain is built from TRBV19 and TRBJ1-4; 9 nucleotides line up with TRBD1. The CDR3 consists of 15 residues. Trimming cost V 5 bases and J 7 bases; bases outside gene matches: 8. Germline V lookup: CDR1 LNHDA, CDR2 SQIVND (reference sequence). The DNA for the CDR3 is TGTGCCAGTAGTCCCGGACAGGGGTCAGGTGAAAAACTGTTTTTT. Protein sequence: CASSPGQGSGEKLFF.

The chain combines TRBV28 with TRBJ2-7; TRBD1 might be the D (5 bases). The germline V and J ends were trimmed by 7 bases and 0 bases, with 13 bases remaining between them. Germline assignment: CDR1 MDHEN and CDR2 SYDVKM. The CDR3 covers 14 residues. Here the CDR3 DNA reads TGTGCCAGCAAGGCGGCAGGGAACTCCTACGAGCAGTACTTC. It encodes CASKAAGNSYEQYF.

CDR3 loop: CASSGRDRRNQPQHF. The CDR3 nucleotides are TGTGCCAGTAGTGGAAGGGACAGACGCAATCAGCCCCAGCATTTT. This rearrangement joins TRBV19 to TRBJ1-5; 7 bases are a match to TRBD1. CDR1 and CDR2 (germline): LNHDA, SQIVND (reference sequence). V trimming: 5 bases; J trimming: 2 bases; junction bases outside the gene matches: 6. The length of the CDR3 is 15 residues.

The chain couples TRBV9 to TRBJ1-2, with a tentative D call TRBD1 (5 bases). This CDR3 is built from 14 residues. With 4 bases removed from V and 4 bases from J, the gap between germline ends came to 14 bases. The germline V gene has CDR1 SGDLS and CDR2 YYNGEE. The CDR3, as DNA: TGTGCCAGCAGCACTCAGCGGGGGTCCTATGGCTACACCTTC. Encoded protein: CASSTQRGSYGYTF.

The chain joins TRBV27 to TRBJ2-1; tentatively, D is TRBD2 (6 bases). CDR1 and CDR2 from the germline V gene are MNHEY and SMNVEV (reference sequence). The CDR3 runs to 15 residues. Between the trimmed V and J ends, which lost 6 bases and 5 bases, there was a span of 17 bases. CDR3 region: CASSLKLGGNNEQFF. CDR3 DNA: TGTGCCAGCAGCCTCAAACTTGGGGGGAACAATGAGCAGTTCTTC.

V usage is TRBV28 and J usage is TRBJ2-2; tentative D call: TRBD2 (5 bases). V lost 6 bases to trimming and J lost 2 bases, with 10 bases between them. Germline-derived CDR1 and CDR2 are MDHEN and SYDVKM. This CDR3 is 14 amino acids long. CDR3 coding DNA: TGTGCCAGCAGCCGCCGGGGAAACACCGGGGAGCTGTTTTTT. Amino acids: CASSRRGNTGELFF. The complete variable domain, with remaining parts taken from reference TRBV28 and TRBJ2-2, reads DVKVTQSSRYLVKRTGEKVFLECVQDMDHENMFWYRQDPGLGLRLIYFSYDVKMKEKGDIPEGYSVSREKKERFSLILESASTNQTSMYLCASSRRGNTGELFFGEGSRLTVL.

The rearrangement joins TRBV9 to TRBJ1-1; TRBD1 is a possible D gene (6 bases). In germline, CDR1 is SGDLS, CDR2 YYNGEE. The V end was cut by 0 bases, the J end by 3 bases, with 9 bases between. This CDR3 is built from 14 residues. CDR3 bases: TGTGCCAGCAGCGTAGCAGGGGCGGACACTGAAGCTTTCTTT. Translated: CASSVAGADTEAFF.

J is TRBJ2-2 and V is TRBV4-3; 9 bases agree with TRBD1. This CDR3 is built from 16 residues. V was pared by 5 bases and J by 5 bases, with 9 bases of the junction left unmatched. Germline CDR1 LGHNA, CDR2 YSLEER. Written as DNA, the CDR3 is TGCGCCAGCAGCTCCTCCCGACAGGGGGGTACCGGGGAGCTGTTTTTT. Translation: CASSSSRQGGTGELFF.

This rearrangement joins TRBV9 to TRBJ1-1, with D unclear. V was clipped by 0 bases and J by 3 bases, with 9 bases between them. The CDR3 loop spans 14 amino acids. Per the germline V gene, CDR1 is SGDLS and CDR2 is YYNGEE. The CDR3 coding sequence is TGTGCCAGCAGCGTAGACGCAGATCACACTGAAGCTTTCTTT. Protein sequence: CASSVDADHTEAFF. The full variable domain, with the rest looked up from reference TRBV9 and TRBJ1-1, is DSGVTQTPKHLITATGQRVTLRCSPRSGDLSVYWYQQSLDQGLQFLIQYYNGEERAKGNILERFSAQQFPDLHSELNLSSLELGDSALYFCASSVDADHTEAFFGQGTRLTVV.

The genes are TRBV5-1 and TRBJ1-1, with no clear D. V was shortened by 6 bases and J by 3 bases, with 15 bases between the two germline ends. The germline V gene has CDR1 SGHRS and CDR2 YFSETQ. The CDR3 totals 14 residues. The CDR3 protein is CASTKQTPDTEAFF. In DNA, the CDR3 is TGCGCCAGCACCAAGCAGACACCTGACACTGAAGCTTTCTTT.

This clone was seen just once. This chain connects TRBV15 to TRBJ1-1, with TRBD1 matching 7 bases. Trimming took 0 bases from V and 2 from J; bases not matched to a gene: 21. There are 21 residues in the CDR3. CDR1 is LNHNV, CDR2 YYDKDF, per germline (reference sequence). The CDR3 is CATSRDFPWPTGTALNTEAFF. The CDR3 coding sequence is TGTGCCACCAGCAGAGATTTCCCTTGGCCAACCGGGACAGCTCTTAACACTGAAGCTTTCTTT.

This clone was detected a few times. The chain uses TRBV9 and TRBJ1-5; D is unclear. V dropped 4 bases and J dropped 0 bases, with 14 bases sitting between them. The germline V gene encodes CDR1 SGDLS and CDR2 YYNGEE. This CDR3 has 16 amino acids. The CDR3 region has the DNA TGTGCCAGCAGCTCTCGGAGGGCCCTTAGCAATCAGCCCCAGCATTTT. Amino acids: CASSSRRALSNQPQHF.

This chain joins TRBV6-5 and TRBJ1-3; D is perhaps TRBD1 (6 bases). The V gene lost 6 bases and the J gene lost 0 bases, with 9 bases spanning the gap. CDR1 is MNHEY, CDR2 SVGAGI, per germline. The CDR3 contains 14 residues. The CDR3 loop reads CASSQGISGNTIYF. The CDR3 DNA follows: TGTGCCAGCAGCCAGGGGATCTCTGGAAACACCATATATTTT.

The CDR3 DNA reads as TGTGCCAGCAGTGCGGAAGATACGCAGTATTTT. Translation: CASSAEDTQYF. The chain combines TRBV28 with TRBJ2-3; D is undetermined. The germline CDR1 and CDR2 sequences are MDHEN and SYDVKM. The ends were cut back, 5 bases at V and 5 bases at J, with 5 bases in the middle. The CDR3 spans 11 residues.

The rearrangement uses TRBV4-3 and TRBJ2-3; tentatively, D is TRBD2 (5 bases). Trimming took off 3 bases at V and 2 bases at J, with 12 bases between the two ends. The length of the CDR3 is 15 residues. From germline, CDR1 is LGHNA and CDR2 YSLEER. This CDR3 is CASSHSRASTDTQYF. The CDR3 bases are TGCGCCAGCAGCCACTCGAGGGCGTCCACAGATACGCAGTATTTT.